This entry concerns a single T cell receptor beta chain. As yet, its antigen is unknown. TCRdb reprocessed the reads via MiXCR and lists one record per CDR3 protein. This sample has around 500,000 distinct CDR3 sequences, with about 44% found just once. These data come from a study of T cell repertoires in cytomegalovirus infection. Study background: Alongside well-studied HLA-B-restricted CMV epitopes, recently identified HLA-C-restricted CMV epitopes were also used. In public TCR beta signatures, there were indications of both CMV infection and matching HLA type. Study-level results: Accumulated public TCR beta family frequency recognized individuals carrying CMV together with the relevant HLA. Predominance within the ex vivo response was attributable to HLA-C-restricted CMV-specific TCR beta clonotypes.

Trimming pared 0 bases from V and 4 bases from J, leaving 7 bases between. Germline V gene lookup returns CDR1 ENHRY and CDR2 SYGVKD. The CDR3 is 14 amino acids. This chain uses TRBV10-3 with TRBJ2-1, with no clear D. The clonotype originates from a human donor in good health (CMV status not recorded). Some clones in this sample may be carry-over from other donors' samples. Material: cultured PBMCs, obtained from culture after CMV antigen stimulation. CDR3 bases: TGTGCCATCAGTGAGTCGACCGAATACAATGAGCAGTTCTTC. This gives the protein CAISESTEYNEQFF.